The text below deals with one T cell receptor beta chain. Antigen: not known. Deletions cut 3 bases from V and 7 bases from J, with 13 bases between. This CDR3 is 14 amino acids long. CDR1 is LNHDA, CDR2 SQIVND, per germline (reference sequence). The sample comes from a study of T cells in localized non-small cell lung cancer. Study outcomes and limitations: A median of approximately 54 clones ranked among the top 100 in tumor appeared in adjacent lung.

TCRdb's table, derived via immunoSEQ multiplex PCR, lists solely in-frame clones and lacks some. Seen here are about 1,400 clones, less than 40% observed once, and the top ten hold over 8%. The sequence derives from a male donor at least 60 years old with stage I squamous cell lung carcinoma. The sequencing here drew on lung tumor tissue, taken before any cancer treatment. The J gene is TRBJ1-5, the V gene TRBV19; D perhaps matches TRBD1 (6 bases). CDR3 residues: CASSIMGGGQPQHF. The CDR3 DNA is TGTGCCAGTAGTATTATGGGGGGGGGCCAGCCCCAGCATTTT.